The 31 T cell receptor beta chains reported below all come from one sample, sequenced in a study of shared clonotypes between healthy human individuals. Sequenced by immunoSEQ multiplex PCR; TCRdb stores in-frame clones only, minus some. The sample holds 110,000 or so clones, approximately 70% seen once. The sequencing sample was made of memory CD8+ T cells sorted from blood. Subset noted: CD45RO+ cells pooled with CCR7-negative TemRA cells. Receptor source: a woman aged 25-40 years in good health.

The rearrangement uses TRBV27 and TRBJ2-5; 7 positions agree with TRBD1. The V gene end was trimmed by 1 base and the J gene end by 2 bases; junction bases not matched to a gene: 4. This CDR3 region has 15 residues. CDR1 MNHEY and CDR2 SMNVEV come from the germline V gene (reference sequence). In DNA form, the CDR3 reads TGTGCCAGCAGTTTATTGCCACAGGGGCAAGAGACCCAGTACTTC. Residues: CASSLLPQGQETQYF.

The chain recombines TRBV5-6 with TRBJ2-1, with 7 bases that match TRBD2. In germline, CDR1 is SGHDT, CDR2 YYEEEE. With V trimmed by 0 bases and J by 0 bases, 0 bases remained unmatched. This CDR3 comprises 15 residues. As DNA, the CDR3 is TGTGCCAGCAGCTTGGGCGGGAGCTCCTACAATGAGCAGTTCTTC. It yields the protein CASSLGGSSYNEQFF.

The chain joins TRBV10-3 to TRBJ2-1, with D possibly TRBD1 on 6 matching bases. Trimming took off 3 bases at V and 6 bases at J, with 12 bases between the two ends. Germline CDR1 and CDR2: ENHRY and SYGVKD. The CDR3 is 14 amino acids. The CDR3 loop reads CAISEGRGSNEQFF. The CDR3 region has the DNA TGTGCCATCAGTGAAGGCAGGGGCAGCAATGAGCAGTTCTTC.

This clone was seen once. The V gene is TRBV7-9, the J gene TRBJ1-2, with 9 bases aligning to TRBD1. Per the germline V gene, CDR1 is SEHNR and CDR2 is FQNEAQ (reference sequence). The CDR3 totals 15 residues. The ends lost 5 bases at V and 5 bases at J; junction bases unmatched: 9. CDR3 in DNA: TGTGCCAGCAGCATGGGACGGGACAGGGAATATGGCTACACCTTC. Protein: CASSMGRDREYGYTF.

This rearrangement joins TRBV28 to TRBJ1-3; no definite D call. Trimming removed 5 bases from V and 4 bases from J, with 21 bases in between. Germline values: CDR1 MDHEN, CDR2 SYDVKM. The CDR3 is 17 amino acids. In DNA form, the CDR3 reads TGTGCCAGCAGTCCCACGGGTTATACGGGTCCCGGAAACACCATATATTTT. It codes for CASSPTGYTGPGNTIYF.

This clone was seen more than once but under ten times. The genes are TRBV28 and TRBJ2-5, with 7 bases lining up with TRBD2. Germline values: CDR1 MDHEN, CDR2 SYDVKM. V gave up 7 bases and J gave up 11 bases; unmatched junction bases: 16. The CDR3 totals 14 residues. CDR3 nucleotides: TGTGCCAGCACTCCAGGACTAGAGGCGAGTGAGCAGTACTTC. Protein sequence: CASTPGLEASEQYF.

A word on this clone: The sample carries other DNA sequences with the same CDR3. The rearrangement links TRBV27 to TRBJ2-1; 11 bases agree with TRBD2. This CDR3 contains 15 residues. V lost 2 bases, J lost 4 bases, and 1 base stayed unmatched. CDR1 is MNHEY, CDR2 SMNVEV, per germline (reference sequence). CDR3 residues: CASSLGTSGYNEQFF. The CDR3 DNA is TGTGCCAGCAGTTTAGGGACTAGCGGATACAATGAGCAGTTCTTC.

V is TRBV2 and J is TRBJ1-5, with a possible D match to TRBD1 (6 bases). The V end was cut by 5 bases, the J end by 5 bases, with 13 bases between. Germline V CDR1 and CDR2: SNHLY, FYNNEI. This CDR3 is 14 amino acids long. The CDR3 sequence: CASSQGLGDQPQHF. DNA for the CDR3: TGTGCCAGCAGTCAGGGGCTTGGCGATCAGCCCCAGCATTTT.

The table lists this clone with many counts. The same CDR3 can be traced to other DNA sequences in this sample. This chain connects TRBV6-5 to TRBJ1-1; D unresolved. The length of the CDR3 is 12 residues. V shed 5 bases and J shed 8 bases, with 12 bases lying between them. The V gene's germline CDR1 is MNHEY and CDR2 SVGAGI. The CDR3 nucleotides read TGTGCCAGCAGTGATATCATCGGCGAAGCTTTCTTT. Translating it yields CASSDIIGEAFF.

The chain recombines TRBV7-6 with TRBJ1-3; 9 nucleotides agree with TRBD1. The V gene end was trimmed by 5 bases and the J gene end by 3 bases; junction bases not matched to a gene: 5. The CDR3 is made up of 15 amino acids. CDR1 is SGHVS and CDR2 is FNYEAQ in the germline V gene. For the CDR3, the DNA is TGTGCCAGCAGCCAGGGACAGGGTCGTGGAAACACCATATATTTT. This translates into CASSQGQGRGNTIYF.

This clone occurred many times. V is TRBV5-1 and J is TRBJ2-7; weak D call: TRBD1 (6 bases). Looked up from germline, CDR1 is SGHRS and CDR2 is YFSETQ. V lost 4 bases and J 0 bases, leaving 11 bases between the germline ends. This CDR3 comprises 14 residues. The CDR3 spells CASSPRDTSYEQYF. CDR3 coding DNA: TGCGCCAGCAGCCCACGGGACACCTCCTACGAGCAGTACTTC.

CDR3 nucleotide sequence: TGTGCCAGCAGTTACTCGGACAGCTCCTACGAGCAGTACTTC. Protein: CASSYSDSSYEQYF. The chain employs TRBV6-5 and TRBJ2-5; perhaps TRBD1 as D (6 bases). The J call may be in error: the DNA end matches TRBJ2-7 better. The CDR3 length is 14 residues. Germline assignment: CDR1 MNHEY and CDR2 SVGAGI.

The chain has TRBV28 and TRBJ2-7, with no clear D. This CDR3 region has 15 residues. The V end was cut by 7 bases, the J end by 1 base, with 17 bases between. CDR1 and CDR2 (germline): MDHEN, SYDVKM. CDR3 sequence: CASKTGGGSSYEQYF. The CDR3 coding sequence is TGTGCCAGCAAGACCGGTGGCGGTAGTTCCTACGAGCAGTACTTC. The variable domain in full, completed from reference TRBV28 and TRBJ2-7, reads DVKVTQSSRYLVKRTGEKVFLECVQDMDHENMFWYRQDPGLGLRLIYFSYDVKMKEKGDIPEGYSVSREKKERFSLILESASTNQTSMYLCASKTGGGSSYEQYFGPGTRLTVT.

The table lists this clone with a few counts. CDR3 in amino acids: CASSLTGLSYNEQFF. CDR3 in DNA: TGCGCCAGCAGCTTGACAGGACTCTCCTACAATGAGCAGTTCTTC. V is TRBV5-1 and J is TRBJ2-1; possibly TRBD1 or TRBD2 for D (5 bases each). The V end was cut by 1 base, the J end by 0 bases, with 8 bases between. There are 15 residues in the CDR3. Germline assignment: CDR1 SGHRS and CDR2 YFSETQ.

This CDR3 is CASSVGPPKSSGPVKTQYF. In DNA, the CDR3 is TGTGCCAGCAGCGTAGGCCCCCCGAAATCAAGCGGGCCTGTGAAGACCCAGTACTTC. The rearrangement links TRBV9 to TRBJ2-5; tentative D call: TRBD2 (6 bases). The CDR3 sequence is 19 residues long. The V end was cut by 0 bases, the J end by 6 bases, with 27 bases between. Germline V CDR1 and CDR2: SGDLS, YYNGEE.

This clone came up once. The chain joins TRBV25-1 to TRBJ2-4, with 7 bases that match TRBD2. Germline CDR1 and CDR2: MGHDK and SYGVNS. The CDR3 runs 15 residues. J gave up 2 bases and V 3 bases, and 4 bases lay outside the gene matches. The CDR3 reads CASSETSSSKNIQYF. The DNA of the CDR3 is TGTGCCAGCAGTGAGACTAGCTCATCCAAAAACATTCAGTACTTC.

The chain employs TRBV28 and TRBJ1-2, with a tentative D call TRBD1 (5 bases). This CDR3 region has 14 residues. Germline V CDR1 and CDR2: MDHEN, SYDVKM. V lost 2 bases and J 5 bases, leaving 12 bases between the germline ends. The CDR3 loop reads CASSLGEGRYGYTF. The CDR3 DNA is TGTGCCAGCAGTTTAGGGGAGGGGCGGTATGGCTACACCTTC.

The J gene is TRBJ2-7, the V gene TRBV2; a weak D match, TRBD2 (5 bases). CDR3 length equals 14 residues. Germline-derived CDR1 and CDR2 are SNHLY and FYNNEI. The ends were cut back, 4 bases at V and 5 bases at J, with 15 bases in the middle. The CDR3 loop reads CASSGAVQEHEQYF. CDR3 in DNA: TGTGCCAGCAGTGGAGCGGTACAAGAGCACGAGCAGTACTTC.

The chain uses TRBV5-1 and TRBJ2-7; D not resolved. Germline values: CDR1 SGHRS, CDR2 YFSETQ. This CDR3 spans 11 amino acids. V shed 4 bases and J shed 3 bases, with 5 bases lying between them. The CDR3 DNA reads as TGCGCCAGCAGCGGCCACTACGAGCAGTACTTC. Protein product: CASSGHYEQYF. Full variable domain (missing parts from reference TRBV5-1 and TRBJ2-7): KAGVTQTPRYLIKTRGQQVTLSCSPISGHRSVSWYQQTPGQGLQFLFEYFSETQRNKGNFPGRFSGRQFSNSRSEMNVSTLELGDSALYLCASSGHYEQYFGPGTRLTVT.

The chain recombines TRBV5-1 with TRBJ2-7, with 9 nucleotides matching TRBD2. Germline V lookup: CDR1 SGHRS, CDR2 YFSETQ. J was trimmed by 4 bases and V by 2 bases; bases with no gene match: 1. The CDR3 spans 13 residues. The CDR3 loop is CASSFGLAYEQYF. In DNA, the CDR3 is TGCGCCAGCAGCTTTGGACTAGCGTACGAGCAGTACTTC.

The J gene is TRBJ2-7, the V gene TRBV7-3; possibly TRBD1 for D (7 bases). The V gene lost 5 bases and the J gene lost 0 bases, with 11 bases spanning the gap. This CDR3 has 14 amino acids. Germline V gene data show CDR1 as SGHTA and CDR2 as FQGTGA. The CDR3 sequence is CASSARGDSYEQYF. For the CDR3, the DNA is TGTGCCAGCAGCGCCAGGGGGGACTCCTACGAGCAGTACTTC.

The chain recombines TRBV13 with TRBJ1-3; no reliable D call. V was cut by 5 bases and J by 3 bases, with 17 bases left in between. CDR1 is PRHDT, CDR2 FYEKMQ, per germline (reference sequence). CDR3 size: 16 residues. The CDR3 region has the DNA TGTGCCAGCAGCCCCGAGGAGGGTGGCCTTGGAAACACCATATATTTT. As protein: CASSPEEGGLGNTIYF.

Points on this clone: Other DNA variants within this sample encode the same CDR3. V gene TRBV2 combines with J gene TRBJ2-1, with TRBD2 identical over 9 bases. Germline V lookup: CDR1 SNHLY, CDR2 FYNNEI. The trim removed 6 bases at V and 0 bases at J, leaving 3 bases unmatched. CDR3 length equals 15 residues. This CDR3 is CASRLAGSSYNEQFF. For the CDR3, the DNA is TGTGCCAGCAGACTAGCGGGTAGCTCCTACAATGAGCAGTTCTTC.

This clone was seen only a few times. This rearrangement joins TRBV9 to TRBJ2-1; D is ambiguous. V gave up 2 bases and J gave up 2 bases, with 11 bases separating them. Per germline, CDR1 SGDLS and CDR2 YYNGEE. The CDR3 runs to 15 residues. Written as DNA, the CDR3 is TGTGCCAGCAGCGTTGACCCAGGTGCCTACAATGAGCAGTTCTTC. Translating gives CASSVDPGAYNEQFF.

The DNA for the CDR3 is TGTGCCAGCTGGGGGGTGTCGGGTGGCTACACCTTC. Translated: CASWGVSGGYTF. V and J are TRBV27 and TRBJ1-2; D is perhaps TRBD1 (5 bases). Trimming stripped 8 bases from V and 7 bases from J, with 14 bases between. This CDR3 has 12 amino acids. Germline V CDR1 and CDR2: MNHEY, SMNVEV (reference sequence).

The chain has TRBV25-1 and TRBJ2-7; no clear D gene. The germline gives CDR1 MGHDK, CDR2 SYGVNS. V was pared by 4 bases and J by 6 bases, with 10 bases between. The CDR3 is 12 amino acids. The CDR3 here is CASSGSSFEQYF. In DNA, the CDR3 is TGTGCCAGCAGTGGATCAAGTTTCGAGCAGTACTTC.

V is TRBV4-1 and J is TRBJ2-4; possible D gene TRBD1, 5 bases. V was clipped by 1 base and J by 9 bases, with 28 bases between them. CDR3 length: 19 amino acids. Germline V gives CDR1 MGHRA, CDR2 YSYEKL. This CDR3 reads CASSQGGVAGKSGFVIQYF. CDR3 DNA: TGCGCCAGCAGCCAAGGTGGGGTGGCAGGGAAGAGTGGTTTTGTCATTCAGTACTTC.

The genes are TRBV5-4 and TRBJ2-6; TRBD2 is a possible D gene (5 bases). The germline V gene encodes CDR1 SGHNT and CDR2 YYREEE (reference sequence). V was clipped by 4 bases and J by 0 bases, with 11 bases between them. CDR3 length: 16 amino acids. The CDR3 bases are TGTGCCAGCAGCCGGTGGAGCGGCTCTGGGGCCAACGTCCTGACTTTC. This gives the protein CASSRWSGSGANVLTF. Together with reference TRBV5-4 and TRBJ2-6, the CDR3 gives the full variable domain: ETGVTQSPTHLIKTRGQQVTLRCSSQSGHNTVSWYQQALGQGPQFIFQYYREEENGRGNFPPRFSGLQFPNYSSELNVNALELDDSALYLCASSRWSGSGANVLTFGAGSRLTVL.

This sequence joins TRBV2 and TRBJ2-5; 10 bases align to TRBD2. The end of the DNA aligns better with TRBJ2-7, so the J call may be wrong. This CDR3 is 17 amino acids long. CDR1 and CDR2 from the germline V gene are SNHLY and FYNNEI. The CDR3 DNA follows: TGTGCCAGCAAGGGGACCGCGAGCGGGAGGGGTGGTTACGAGCAGTACTTC. Its translation is CASKGTASGRGGYEQYF.

V gene TRBV11-2 combines with J gene TRBJ2-5; tentative D call: TRBD2 (5 bases). The DNA end is a closer match to TRBJ2-7, so the J assignment may be wrong. Germline V gene sequence: CDR1 SGHAT, CDR2 FQNNGV. This CDR3 contains 19 residues. CDR3 residues: CASSLLVFRGYRLIYEQYF. CDR3 in DNA: TGTGCCAGCAGCTTACTAGTATTTCGGGGATACCGGTTGATCTACGAGCAGTACTTC.

This clone was seen only a few times. The V gene is TRBV2, the J gene TRBJ1-5, with 7 bases identical to TRBD1. The CDR3 runs to 14 residues. J lost 3 bases, V lost 6 bases, and 5 bases had no gene match. The V gene's germline CDR1 is SNHLY and CDR2 FYNNEI. CDR3: CASRDRDTNQPQHF. The CDR3 coding sequence is TGTGCCAGCAGAGACAGGGATACCAATCAGCCCCAGCATTTT.